This is a list of T cell receptor beta chains from one sample in a study of T cell repertoires in aging, cancer and after chemotherapy. TCRdb redid the calling of the multiplex PCR reads with MiXCR, one entry per CDR3 protein. Among 8,500 to 13,000 distinct CDR3 sequences listed, roughly a third were seen once. The material sequenced was blood. The receptors shown here come from a human donor in good health. Each CDR3 is given with its conserved first and last residue. The D gene is left open where the match is weak. Part of the rows lack a size; the others show once, few, many or a class for expanded clones.

cdr3_length,clone_size,v_call,j_call,d_call,cdr3_aa,cdr3_nt
15,medium-sized,TRBV19,TRBJ1-5,.,CASSITGHSNQPQHF,TGTGCCAGTAGTATTACGGGACACAGCAATCAGCCCCAGCATTTT
16,.,TRBV29-1,TRBJ2-1,TRBD2,CSVGLAGGITYNEQFF,TGCAGCGTTGGGCTAGCGGGGGGGATAACCTACAATGAGCAGTTCTTC
14,.,TRBV18,TRBJ2-1,.,CASSPSHSYNEQFF,TGTGCCAGCTCACCCTCCCATTCCTACAATGAGCAGTTCTTC
19,few,TRBV6-6,TRBJ2-2,TRBD2,CASSLTTYASGPNTGELFF,TGTGCCAGCAGTTTGACCACGTACGCTAGCGGGCCGAACACCGGGGAGCTGTTTTTT
18,.,TRBV19,TRBJ1-5,TRBD1,CASRRETGVWIGSQPQHF,TGTGCCAGTAGAAGGGAGACAGGGGTCTGGATCGGGAGTCAGCCCCAGCATTTT
14,.,TRBV7-2,TRBJ2-3,.,CASSPQSSTDTQYF,TGTGCCAGCAGCCCCCAGAGTAGCACAGATACGCAGTATTTT
14,.,TRBV19,TRBJ1-5,.,CASRKANSNQPQHF,TGTGCCAGTAGGAAGGCTAATAGCAATCAGCCCCAGCATTTT
13,few,TRBV20-1,TRBJ1-1,.,CSAPEGGVGEAFF,TGCAGTGCTCCCGAGGGGGGGGTAGGTGAAGCTTTCTTT
15,.,TRBV11-1,TRBJ2-5,.,CASSLFMAGEETQYF,TGTGCCAGCAGCTTATTCATGGCAGGGGAGGAGACCCAGTACTTC
17,few,TRBV6-5,TRBJ1-2,TRBD1,CASSLTGQGLRGYGYTF,TGTGCCAGCAGTTTAACAGGACAGGGCTTGCGGGGCTATGGCTACACCTTC
13,.,TRBV4-3,TRBJ2-7,TRBD1,CASGRDRSYEQYF,TGCGCCAGCGGACGGGACAGGTCCTACGAGCAGTACTTC
13,.,TRBV10-3,TRBJ2-7,.,CAIGPGLIYEQYF,TGTGCCATCGGGCCGGGACTCATTTACGAGCAGTACTTC
17,.,TRBV19,TRBJ2-1,TRBD2,CASSSAGEPSSYNEQFF,TGTGCCAGCAGTTCAGCGGGAGAACCCTCATCCTACAATGAGCAGTTCTTC
12,few,TRBV7-2,TRBJ2-1,.,CASSLFLGEQFF,TGTGCCAGCAGCTTATTCCTTGGTGAGCAGTTCTTC
17,.,TRBV4-2,TRBJ2-1,TRBD2,CASSQDLGLAGFTKQFF,TGTGCCAGCAGCCAAGATCTTGGGCTAGCGGGATTCACTAAGCAGTTCTTC
14,.,TRBV5-1,TRBJ2-2,.,CASSLGLGTGELFF,TGCGCCAGCAGCTTGGGATTGGGCACCGGGGAGCTGTTTTTT
15,few,TRBV11-2,TRBJ2-1,TRBD2,CASSLQRGGFNEQFF,TGTGCCAGCAGCCTCCAGCGGGGGGGTTTCAATGAGCAGTTCTTC
15,.,TRBV6-6,TRBJ2-1,TRBD2,CASSELAGAYNEQFF,TGTGCCAGCAGTGAACTAGCGGGGGCCTACAATGAGCAGTTCTTC
15,.,TRBV5-4,TRBJ1-4,.,CASSLRPDNNEKLFF,TGTGCCAGCAGCCTCCGCCCAGACAATAATGAAAAACTGTTTTTT
13,.,TRBV10-3,TRBJ1-5,.,CAISEQGNQPQHF,TGTGCCATCAGTGAACAGGGAAATCAGCCCCAGCATTTT
13,.,TRBV20-1,TRBJ2-1,TRBD2,CSALAGENNEQFF,TGCAGTGCCCTAGCGGGAGAGAACAATGAGCAGTTCTTC
14,.,TRBV5-1,TRBJ1-5,.,CAIPRSKRNQPQHF,TGCGCCATCCCAAGAAGTAAGCGCAATCAGCCCCAGCATTTT
14,medium-sized,TRBV29-1,TRBJ1-1,.,CSVEAGYMNTEAFF,TGCAGCGTTGAAGCAGGGTATATGAACACTGAAGCTTTCTTT
14,.,TRBV2,TRBJ2-2,.,CASSGTVYTGELFF,TGTGCCAGCAGTGGGACAGTCTACACCGGGGAGCTGTTTTTT
16,.,TRBV7-2,TRBJ2-3,TRBD2,CASSGGTIPSTDTQYF,TGTGCCAGCAGCGGAGGGACTATTCCTAGCACAGATACGCAGTATTTT
18,.,TRBV12-3/TRBV12-4,TRBJ2-1,.,CASSLATNWISSYNEQFF,TGTGCCAGCAGTTTAGCGACAAATTGGATAAGCTCCTACAATGAGCAGTTCTTC
14,.,TRBV5-6,TRBJ1-1,TRBD1,CASSYPTGTTEAFF,TGTGCCAGCAGCTATCCGACAGGGACCACTGAAGCTTTCTTT
13,few,TRBV27,TRBJ2-7,.,CASSLGRVYEQYF,TGTGCCAGCAGTTTAGGCCGCGTCTACGAGCAGTACTTC
16,.,TRBV27,TRBJ2-3,.,CASSLVGSGNTDTQYF,TGTGCCAGCAGCTTAGTCGGGAGCGGTAACACAGATACGCAGTATTTT